This T cell receptor beta chain was profiled in a study of T cells in Graves' hyperthyroidism and ophthalmopathy. Overall study context: Before any treatment, at initial diagnosis, peripheral blood was collected. Study conclusions and caveats: The authors' 13 V-J model separated ophthalmopathy from stable hyperthyroidism. Peripheral blood also featured most of the thyroid clonotypes expanded above 0.001.

There were TCR beta CDR3 regions amplified from RNA transcripts. The TCR CDR3 was amplified in a first-round RT-PCR using the HTBI primer set. TCRdb re-called the multiplex PCR reads with MiXCR, one entry per CDR3 protein. Seen here are some 300,000 distinct CDR3 sequences, 12% to 15% observed once, and the top ten hold less than 8%. This clonotype was detected many times. No antigen is known for it. J was trimmed by 1 base and V by 6 bases; bases with no gene match: 4. This CDR3 comprises 14 residues. From germline, CDR1 is KGHSH and CDR2 LQKENI. Sequenced: blood. This TCR came from a woman aged 35 to 49 with Graves' hyperthyroidism. This chain links TRBV18 with TRBJ1-1, with 8 bases matching TRBD1. The CDR3 DNA is TGTGCCAGCTCCTGGACAGGGCAGAACACTGAAGCTTTCTTT. Its translation is CASSWTGQNTEAFF.